This is a list of T cell receptor beta chains from one sample in a study of graft-versus-host responses after intestinal transplantation. Clones were sequenced by immunoSEQ multiplex PCR, and TCRdb holds only the in-frame ones, with some missing. The top ten clones hold 0.3% to 0.35% of a sample with more than 75,000 clones, roughly 90% of them seen once. For these receptors, no antigen is known. The sequencing used unstimulated CD4+ T cells sorted from spleen or lymph node cells, collected before transplant. These receptors were taken from a human donor who was the organ donor for an intestinal transplant. The CDR3 runs from the conserved cysteine through the conserved F or W.

j_gene: TRBJ1-4; v_gene: TRBV11-2; CDR3aa: CASSLNPGLQLFF
j_gene: TRBJ1-2; v_gene: TRBV30; CDR3aa: CASGSTGGDGYTF
j_gene: TRBJ2-1; v_gene: TRBV5-5; CDR3aa: CASSRILEQFF
j_gene: TRBJ1-1; v_gene: TRBV15; CDR3aa: CATSRSRGQGNTEAFF
j_gene: TRBJ1-2; v_gene: TRBV9; CDR3aa: CASSVGVAFYGYTF
j_gene: TRBJ2-3; v_gene: TRBV9; CDR3aa: CASSALSRTDTQYF
j_gene: TRBJ1-1; v_gene: TRBV18; CDR3aa: CASSPPGTGGMNTEAFF
j_gene: TRBJ2-7; v_gene: TRBV4-1; CDR3aa: CASSLRTRWDEQYF
j_gene: TRBJ2-5; v_gene: TRBV10-3; CDR3aa: CAISESGQGRGETQYF
j_gene: TRBJ2-7; v_gene: TRBV18; CDR3aa: CASSPAGPYEQYF
j_gene: TRBJ2-3; v_gene: TRBV11-2; CDR3aa: CASSFRSPGTDTQYF
j_gene: TRBJ1-1; v_gene: TRBV30; CDR3aa: CAWSREDRNTEAFF
j_gene: TRBJ1-1; v_gene: TRBV29-1; CDR3aa: CSAPSGGTNEAFF
j_gene: TRBJ2-1; v_gene: TRBV29-1; CDR3aa: CSVASPYQTGGGFNEQFF
j_gene: TRBJ1-2; v_gene: TRBV18; CDR3aa: CASSLRQAYGYTF
j_gene: TRBJ2-2; v_gene: TRBV5-1; CDR3aa: CASSPQGAQTGELFF
j_gene: TRBJ2-5; v_gene: TRBV19; CDR3aa: CASSPARTGEQYF
j_gene: TRBJ2-1; v_gene: TRBV5-4; CDR3aa: CASRGTSLPYNEQFF
j_gene: TRBJ1-2; v_gene: TRBV5-1; CDR3aa: CASSAGYYGYTF
j_gene: TRBJ1-6; v_gene: TRBV7-8; CDR3aa: CASSSTRTANSPLHF
j_gene: TRBJ1-2; v_gene: TRBV9; CDR3aa: CASSVTQANYGYTF
j_gene: TRBJ2-5; v_gene: TRBV10-3; CDR3aa: CAISDRGQETQYF
j_gene: TRBJ2-5; v_gene: TRBV2; CDR3aa: CASKGRGLQETQYF
j_gene: TRBJ1-4; v_gene: TRBV9; CDR3aa: CASSVGGQAHEKLFF
j_gene: TRBJ1-5; v_gene: TRBV30; CDR3aa: CAWSLQGAQQPQHF
j_gene: TRBJ2-7; v_gene: TRBV11-2; CDR3aa: CASSLAGLAGSYEQYF
j_gene: TRBJ2-5; v_gene: TRBV11-2; CDR3aa: CASSLVLGSGLAGSGTQYF
j_gene: TRBJ2-1; v_gene: TRBV5-1; CDR3aa: CASSLTRGLGRNEQFF
j_gene: TRBJ2-7; v_gene: TRBV11-3; CDR3aa: CASSNQPGMSEQYF
j_gene: TRBJ2-5; v_gene: TRBV7-9; CDR3aa: CASSEAGTSILAGGTQYF
j_gene: TRBJ2-2; v_gene: TRBV5-1; CDR3aa: CASSFRTYRDLDTGELFF
j_gene: TRBJ1-2; v_gene: TRBV4-1; CDR3aa: CASSQVGGMRNSYGYTF
j_gene: TRBJ2-1; v_gene: TRBV5-1; CDR3aa: CASSLASGTSVNEQFF
j_gene: TRBJ1-6; v_gene: TRBV27; CDR3aa: CASSLRQGSSPLHF
j_gene: TRBJ2-1; v_gene: TRBV15; CDR3aa: CATSRDVRGSYNEQFF
j_gene: TRBJ2-7; v_gene: TRBV6-5; CDR3aa: CASRGTGTGEQYF
j_gene: TRBJ1-3; v_gene: TRBV29-1; CDR3aa: CSVKTSSGNTIYF
j_gene: TRBJ1-2; v_gene: TRBV28; CDR3aa: CASRVLDPTANYGYTF
j_gene: TRBJ1-1; v_gene: TRBV7-9; CDR3aa: CASSFYTEAFF
j_gene: TRBJ2-6; v_gene: TRBV4-1; CDR3aa: CASSQTGTGSSGANVLTF
j_gene: TRBJ2-3; v_gene: TRBV29-1; CDR3aa: CSAIAGVWGDTQYF
j_gene: TRBJ2-3; v_gene: TRBV4-1; CDR3aa: CASSQKRPGTSADTQYF
j_gene: TRBJ1-2; v_gene: TRBV7-2; CDR3aa: CASSLRGTGAYGYTF
j_gene: TRBJ2-1; v_gene: TRBV5-6; CDR3aa: CASSLTTGGNEQFF
j_gene: TRBJ2-5; v_gene: TRBV6-1; CDR3aa: CASSEVAGVRETQYF
j_gene: TRBJ2-5; v_gene: TRBV14; CDR3aa: CASSQAQINVAIQETQYF
j_gene: TRBJ2-7; v_gene: TRBV6-1; CDR3aa: CASKGGSYEQYF
j_gene: TRBJ1-1; v_gene: TRBV6-4; CDR3aa: CASRREGGPDTEAFF
j_gene: TRBJ2-2; v_gene: TRBV5-1; CDR3aa: CASSRNYWTGGELFF
j_gene: TRBJ1-2; v_gene: TRBV29-1; CDR3aa: CSVLKGTSNYGYTF
j_gene: TRBJ1-4; v_gene: TRBV28; CDR3aa: CASSLWRQTPNEKLFF
j_gene: TRBJ1-1; v_gene: TRBV10-3; CDR3aa: CAIRDRAYTEAFF
j_gene: TRBJ1-2; v_gene: TRBV6-1; CDR3aa: CASSDWGLSYGYTF
j_gene: TRBJ1-1; v_gene: TRBV7-3; CDR3aa: CASSSSGQPNTEAFF